The rows below give T cell receptor beta chains drawn from one sample of a study of CD8 T cells in Susac syndrome. MiXCR, run by TCRdb on the immunoSEQ multiplex PCR reads, gives a single entry per CDR3 protein. Of about 73,000 distinct CDR3 sequences in the sample, about 95% were seen once. Sequencing input: CD8+ T cells from PBMCs. These receptors originate from a human donor with multiple sclerosis. Each CDR3 is given with its conserved first and last residue. The D gene is left open where the match is weak. Expanded clones get a size class; other rows say once, few or many, or leave the size out.

V	D	J	size	DNA	CDR3
TRBV3-1	TRBD1	TRBJ2-5	NA	TGTGCCAGCAGCCAATTTTGGGACAGGGGGACGGAGACCCAGTACTTC	CASSQFWDRGTETQYF
TRBV9	NA	TRBJ2-2	NA	TGTGCCAGCAGCGTAGAATATAGTGGGCAGGGGAACACCGGGGAGCTGTTTTTT	CASSVEYSGQGNTGELFF
TRBV27	NA	TRBJ2-7	NA	TGTGCCAGCAGCCCCACCCAGGACCACGAGCAGTACTTC	CASSPTQDHEQYF
TRBV29-1	NA	TRBJ1-2	NA	TGCAGCGTTGGAGACAGTGGTGGCTACACCTTC	CSVGDSGGYTF
TRBV14	NA	TRBJ1-1	once	TGTGCCAGCAGCCAAGTCCGTCTTTCCACTGAAGCTTTCTTT	CASSQVRLSTEAFF
TRBV5-1	TRBD2	TRBJ2-2	NA	TGCGCCAGCAGTGTCAGAAGGCGGGAGCCGAGCGCACCCGGGGAGCTGTTTTTT	CASSVRRREPSAPGELFF
TRBV20-1	TRBD1	TRBJ1-1	once	TGCAGTGCTTCCGGGACAGCGAACACTGAAGCTTTCTTT	CSASGTANTEAFF
TRBV15	NA	TRBJ1-1	once	TGTGCCACCAGCGACCTGGGGGGAGTGACTGAAGCTTTCTTT	CATSDLGGVTEAFF
TRBV12-3/TRBV12-4	NA	TRBJ1-4	NA	TGTGCCAGCAGTTTACCGCAGGGGTCTTGGAAACTGTTTTTT	CASSLPQGSWKLFF
TRBV27	NA	TRBJ1-5	NA	TGTGCCAGCAGTATGGCGTTCGGGGATCAGCCCCAGCATTTT	CASSMAFGDQPQHF
TRBV19	NA	TRBJ2-1	NA	TGTGCCAGTAGTATGGGAGGCTCCTACAATGAGCAGTTCTTC	CASSMGGSYNEQFF
TRBV27	NA	TRBJ1-2	NA	TGTGCCACCACGGACAGACCTTTAACTATGGCTAACTATGGCTACACCTTC	CATTDRPLTMANYGYTF
TRBV12-3/TRBV12-4	NA	TRBJ2-4	NA	TGTGCCAGCAGTCCTAGCGAAATGAGTATAGTGCAGTACTTC	CASSPSEMSIVQYF
TRBV7-8	TRBD1	TRBJ2-7	once	TGTGCCAGCAGTTCAGAGACAGGGGGCCTCTACGAGCAGTACTTC	CASSSETGGLYEQYF
TRBV14	NA	TRBJ2-1	NA	TGTGCCAGCAGCCAAGTAGGGCCAAGTGAGCAGTTCTTC	CASSQVGPSEQFF
TRBV2	TRBD1	TRBJ1-2	once	TGTGCCAGGACCGGGACAGGGGAGGGCTATGGCTACACCTTC	CARTGTGEGYGYTF
TRBV11-2	TRBD1	TRBJ1-2	NA	TGTGCCAGCAGCCTGGGGACAGCCTTCTATGGCTACACCTTC	CASSLGTAFYGYTF
TRBV7-9	NA	TRBJ1-1	NA	TGTGCCAGCAGCTTAGTAGCCCCCATGAACACTGAAGCTTTCTTT	CASSLVAPMNTEAFF
TRBV6-2/TRBV6-3	NA	TRBJ2-5	NA	TGTGCCAGCAGTTACTCGAGAGCAACCAGGGATCCGGGGACCCAGTACTTC	CASSYSRATRDPGTQYF
TRBV3-1	NA	TRBJ1-4	once	TGTGCCAGCAGCCAAGGCTTAGGACTTAGTGAAAAACTGTTTTTT	CASSQGLGLSEKLFF
TRBV11-2	NA	TRBJ2-5	NA	TGTGCCAGCAGCCAGTCCCACGAGACCCAGTACTTC	CASSQSHETQYF
TRBV6-5	TRBD1	TRBJ1-2	NA	TGTGCCAGCGGTGCAGGGGGCATCTATGGCTACACCTTC	CASGAGGIYGYTF
TRBV9	TRBD1	TRBJ1-1	NA	TGTGCCAGCAGCGTAGATGTGAGGGGGCTTGGTGAAGCTTTCTTT	CASSVDVRGLGEAFF
TRBV11-2	NA	TRBJ2-7	NA	TGTGCCAGCAGCTTAGAAGTTTATATGGGGTCCGAAACCTACGAGCAGTACTTC	CASSLEVYMGSETYEQYF
TRBV3-1	TRBD2	TRBJ2-3	NA	TGTGCCAGCAGCCGGGGCCTCGCTGCGGGAGACCCAGATACGCAGTATTTT	CASSRGLAAGDPDTQYF
TRBV9	NA	TRBJ2-2	NA	TGTGCCAGCACAGGGGCGGGCACCGGGGAGCTGTTTTTT	CASTGAGTGELFF
TRBV7-3	NA	TRBJ2-3	NA	TGTGCCAGCAGCTTAATTACAAGCACAGATACGCAGTATTTT	CASSLITSTDTQYF
TRBV5-6	NA	TRBJ1-2	NA	TGTGCCAGCAGCTTCGAGGGAGATTCCTTCTACACCTTC	CASSFEGDSFYTF
TRBV2	TRBD2	TRBJ2-1	once	TGTGCCAGCAGCGGCGCGCGGGAGGGGTGGAATGAGCAGTTCTTC	CASSGAREGWNEQFF
TRBV4-1	NA	TRBJ1-2	NA	TGCGCCAGCAGCCAAGAGCCGGGGTCTGTAAACTATGGCTACACCTTC	CASSQEPGSVNYGYTF
TRBV7-9	NA	TRBJ2-7	NA	TGTGCCAGCAGCTTAGAGACATCCCCTTACGAGCAGTACTTC	CASSLETSPYEQYF
TRBV25-1	NA	TRBJ1-6	NA	TGTGCCAGCAGTTCCTATAATTCACCCCTCCACTTT	CASSSYNSPLHF
TRBV7-9	NA	TRBJ2-1	NA	TGTGCCAGCAGCCCTCAGGATGGGGAATCCTACAATGAGCAGTTCTTC	CASSPQDGESYNEQFF
TRBV6-1	NA	TRBJ2-5	NA	TGTGCCAACGCAGATATCCACGAGACCCAGTACTTC	CANADIHETQYF
TRBV6-6	TRBD1	TRBJ2-3	NA	TGTGCCAGCAGTTCCCGACAGGGGACAGATACGCAGTATTTT	CASSSRQGTDTQYF
TRBV25-1	NA	TRBJ2-3	NA	TGTGCCAGCAGTGATCCCTCCTTGCTGGGGAGCACAGATACGCAGTATTTT	CASSDPSLLGSTDTQYF
TRBV4-2	NA	TRBJ1-5	NA	TGTGCCAGCAGCCATCATAGGGGGCCCCAGCATTTT	CASSHHRGPQHF
TRBV5-6	TRBD2	TRBJ2-2	NA	TGTGCCAGCAGCTCCTTTGCGGGAGGGAACACCGGGGAGCTGTTTTTT	CASSSFAGGNTGELFF
TRBV24-1	NA	TRBJ2-7	NA	TGTGCCACCAGTGACTCCCGCGAGCAGTACTTC	CATSDSREQYF
TRBV29-1	TRBD1	TRBJ2-2	NA	TGCAGCGTGGGACAGGGGGGGCCCCTTAACACCGGGGAGCTGTTTTTT	CSVGQGGPLNTGELFF
TRBV29-1	TRBD1	TRBJ1-1	NA	TGCAGCGTCCCGACAGGGGGGAGCACTGAAGCTTTCTTT	CSVPTGGSTEAFF
TRBV7-9	NA	TRBJ2-5	NA	TGTGCCAGCGGGGACTGGGAAGAGACCCAGTACTTC	CASGDWEETQYF
TRBV6-5	NA	TRBJ2-2	NA	TGTGCCAGCAGTTACCAAAACACCGGGGAGCTGTTTTTT	CASSYQNTGELFF
TRBV7-2	NA	TRBJ2-1	NA	TGTGCCAGCAGTTCTTCCGCTACAGGGAATGAGCAGTTCTTC	CASSSSATGNEQFF
TRBV11-2	NA	TRBJ1-5	NA	TGTGCCAGCAGCCCAGAAGGTAGCAATCAGCCCCAGCATTTT	CASSPEGSNQPQHF
TRBV19	NA	TRBJ1-2	NA	TGTGCCAGTAGTATGAGGGGGTACTATGGCTACACCTTC	CASSMRGYYGYTF
TRBV29-1	NA	TRBJ1-1	NA	TGCAGCGTACGACAAGACACTGAAGCTTTCTTT	CSVRQDTEAFF
TRBV19	NA	TRBJ1-2	NA	TGTGCCAGTAACTCGGAGACAGGAATACATTTCGACTATGGCTACACCTTC	CASNSETGIHFDYGYTF
TRBV19	NA	TRBJ1-2	NA	TGTGCCAGTGGCAGGGGTCCTCCTTTTAACTATGGCTACACCTTC	CASGRGPPFNYGYTF
TRBV19	NA	TRBJ1-4	NA	TGTGCCAGTAGCTACGGTAATGAAAAACTGTTTTTT	CASSYGNEKLFF
TRBV24-1	NA	TRBJ2-2	NA	TGTGCCACCAGTGAGGGAGCCCCGCCGGAGCTGTTTTTT	CATSEGAPPELFF
TRBV7-9	TRBD2	TRBJ2-1	NA	TGTGCCAGCAGCTCGAGCGGGAACTCCTACAATGAGCAGTTCTTC	CASSSSGNSYNEQFF
TRBV6-6	TRBD1	TRBJ1-1	NA	TGTGCCAGCAGTGAGACAGGGGGCTTAGTCACTGAAGCTTTCTTT	CASSETGGLVTEAFF